Listed below are T cell receptor beta chains from one sample, sequenced in a study of blood T cell repertoires in COVID-19. Generated by immunoSEQ multiplex PCR, the TCRdb table keeps only in-frame clones and is missing some. The sample comprises approximately 150,000 clones, roughly 78% of which are singletons, and about 7.8% rests with the top ten. The specimen was peripheral blood. Receptor source: a woman in her sixties with COVID-19, enrolled during active disease. Both conserved end residues are part of each CDR3. The D gene is left open where the match is weak. Clone size is not always given. Where it is, it says once, few, many or a class for expanded clones.

J gene,clone size,D gene,V gene,CDR3 protein,CDR3 DNA
TRBJ1-2,-,TRBD1,TRBV2,CASSPQGAQGYGYTF,TGTGCCAGCAGTCCTCAGGGGGCGCAGGGCTATGGCTACACCTTC
TRBJ1-5,-,-,TRBV14,CASSQAGSNQPQHF,TGTGCCAGCAGCCAAGCAGGTAGCAATCAGCCCCAGCATTTT
TRBJ1-1,-,TRBD1,TRBV7-9,CASSRRGQKAFF,TGTGCCAGCAGCCGCCGGGGACAGAAAGCTTTCTTT
TRBJ1-2,-,-,TRBV28,CASSLIGAGPREYGYTF,TGTGCCAGCAGTTTAATTGGGGCAGGGCCCCGGGAGTATGGCTACACCTTC
TRBJ2-1,-,-,TRBV3-1/TRBV3-2,CASSQLSNNEQFF,TGTGCCAGCAGCCAACTATCTAACAATGAGCAGTTCTTC
TRBJ2-5,few,TRBD2,TRBV20-1,CSASRRVLAGKETQYF,TGCAGTGCTAGTAGGAGAGTCCTAGCGGGGAAAGAGACCCAGTACTTC
TRBJ2-3,once,TRBD2,TRBV7-2,CASSLHGTSGGWGDTQYF,TGTGCCAGCAGCCTCCACGGGACTAGCGGGGGGTGGGGAGATACGCAGTATTTT
TRBJ2-2,once,-,TRBV2,CASSEVVAGELFF,TGTGCCAGCAGTGAAGTTGTCGCCGGGGAGCTGTTTTTT
TRBJ2-2,-,TRBD2,TRBV14,CASSQSNSGRFTGELFF,TGTGCCAGCAGCCAATCCAACAGCGGGAGATTCACCGGGGAGCTGTTTTTT
TRBJ2-1,-,TRBD2,TRBV13,CASSLISVLGLAGNEQFF,TGTGCCAGCAGCTTAATCTCGGTATTGGGACTAGCGGGGAACGAGCAGTTCTTC
TRBJ1-1,-,-,TRBV5-1,CASSLGQDEAFF,TGCGCCAGCAGCTTGGGACAGGATGAAGCTTTCTTT
TRBJ2-7,once,TRBD2,TRBV15,CATSPRSGSSGEQYF,TGTGCCACCAGCCCTCGAAGCGGGAGTTCGGGCGAGCAGTACTTC
TRBJ2-2,-,-,TRBV7-3,CASSLGHAGELFF,TGTGCCAGCAGCTTAGGACACGCCGGGGAGCTGTTTTTT
TRBJ2-1,-,-,TRBV11-3,CASSLGAGDEQFF,TGTGCCAGCAGCTTAGGGGCAGGCGATGAGCAGTTCTTC
TRBJ2-3,-,-,TRBV5-6,CASSLTGTPRTDTQYF,TGTGCCAGCAGCTTGACCGGGACTCCCCGCACAGATACGCAGTATTTT
TRBJ1-2,-,TRBD1,TRBV7-9,CASSQGQGELGYTF,TGTGCCAGCAGCCAGGGACAGGGGGAATTAGGCTACACCTTC
TRBJ1-5,-,TRBD1,TRBV5-1,CASSLGQGSWQPQHF,TGCGCCAGCAGCTTAGGACAGGGATCGTGGCAGCCCCAGCATTTT
TRBJ2-7,-,TRBD1,TRBV5-1,CASSLILGGNYEQYF,TGCGCCAGCAGCTTGATCCTAGGGGGCAATTACGAGCAGTACTTC
TRBJ2-1,-,-,TRBV28,CASSFKPQSYNEQFF,TGTGCCAGCAGTTTTAAACCCCAGTCCTACAATGAGCAGTTCTTC
TRBJ2-1,-,TRBD2,TRBV3-1/TRBV3-2,CASSHELSSGHNEQFF,TGTGCCAGCAGCCACGAGCTTTCTAGCGGTCACAATGAGCAGTTCTTC
TRBJ1-1,-,TRBD1,TRBV2,CASSDRGSTEAFF,TGTGCCAGCAGCGACAGGGGTAGCACTGAAGCTTTCTTT
TRBJ1-1,-,-,TRBV6-4,CASSEGSRTEAFF,TGTGCCAGCAGTGAGGGTAGCCGGACTGAAGCTTTCTTT
TRBJ1-3,-,TRBD1,TRBV5-1,CASSLAPGQGALRYLSSGNTIYF,TGCGCCAGCAGCTTGGCCCCGGGACAGGGGGCCTTACGATATCTAAGCTCTGGAAACACCATATATTTT
TRBJ2-5,once,TRBD1,TRBV11-1,CASSFSGTGGVRTQYF,TGTGCCAGCAGCTTCTCCGGGACAGGGGGGGTCAGGACCCAGTACTTC
TRBJ2-3,-,-,TRBV5-1,CASSLGDLTDTQYF,TGCGCCAGCAGCTTGGGGGACTTAACAGATACGCAGTATTTT
TRBJ2-5,-,-,TRBV7-9,CASSAHMKAGRQETQYF,TGTGCCAGCAGCGCCCATATGAAGGCGGGCCGCCAAGAGACCCAGTACTTC
TRBJ2-5,-,-,TRBV28,CASRPFGGETQYF,TGTGCCAGCAGACCTTTCGGCGGGGAGACCCAGTACTTC
TRBJ2-3,-,-,TRBV13,CASGSDGSTDTQYF,TGTGCCAGCGGCAGCGACGGGAGCACAGATACGCAGTATTTT
TRBJ1-2,-,TRBD1,TRBV15,CATSRDTGTGVGYTF,TGTGCCACCAGCAGAGATACCGGGACAGGGGTCGGCTACACCTTC
TRBJ1-3,-,TRBD1,TRBV9,CASSITQGAGNTIYF,TGTGCCAGCAGCATCACCCAGGGGGCAGGAAACACCATATATTTT
TRBJ1-1,-,TRBD1,TRBV29-1,CSGKPGQGAGAFF,TGCAGCGGTAAACCGGGACAGGGGGCGGGAGCTTTCTTT
TRBJ1-2,-,-,TRBV7-2,CASSLGQGKRGYTF,TGTGCCAGCAGCTTAGGGCAGGGAAAAAGAGGCTACACCTTC
TRBJ2-5,-,-,TRBV5-1,CASSPRLGVVKETQYF,TGCGCCAGCAGCCCGCGGTTAGGGGTAGTGAAAGAGACCCAGTACTTC
TRBJ2-2,few,-,TRBV6-4,CASSSGPNTGELFF,TGTGCCAGCAGTTCAGGGCCGAACACCGGGGAGCTGTTTTTT
TRBJ2-6,once,-,TRBV2,CASSRQVSGANVLTF,TGTGCCAGCAGTCGACAGGTCTCTGGGGCCAACGTCCTGACTTTC
TRBJ2-3,once,TRBD1,TRBV29-1,CSGRGQMDTQYF,TGCAGCGGACGGGGACAGATGGATACGCAGTATTTT
TRBJ1-2,-,TRBD1,TRBV28,CASSPGTGVRYGYTF,TGTGCCAGCAGTCCCGGGACAGGGGTTCGGTATGGCTACACCTTC
TRBJ2-1,-,TRBD2,TRBV9,CASSALAGINNEQFF,TGTGCCAGCAGCGCCCTAGCGGGAATCAACAATGAGCAGTTCTTC
TRBJ2-5,few,TRBD1,TRBV5-6,CASSSLLLDRGETQYF,TGTGCCAGCAGCTCCCTCCTACTTGACAGGGGAGAGACCCAGTACTTC
TRBJ1-4,-,-,TRBV5-5,CASSLVGLPQLKLFF,TGTGCCAGCAGCTTGGTGGGACTGCCGCAACTCAAACTGTTTTTT
TRBJ2-3,-,TRBD2,TRBV2,CASSGTSGGSTDTQYF,TGTGCCAGCAGTGGTACTAGCGGGGGTAGCACAGATACGCAGTATTTT
TRBJ1-1,-,-,TRBV9,CASSPAAVNTEAFF,TGTGCCAGCAGCCCCGCGGCGGTGAACACTGAAGCTTTCTTT
TRBJ2-2,-,TRBD1,TRBV2,CASSAGTVLTGELFF,TGTGCCAGCAGTGCGGGGACAGTACTCACCGGGGAGCTGTTTTTT
TRBJ2-3,-,TRBD2,TRBV5-1,CASSLAGVPSTDTQYF,TGCGCCAGCAGCCTAGCGGGGGTCCCTAGCACAGATACGCAGTATTTT
TRBJ2-2,-,-,TRBV11-2,CASSFRQNTGELFF,TGTGCCAGCAGCTTTCGACAAAACACCGGGGAGCTGTTTTTT
TRBJ2-3,-,TRBD2,TRBV4-3,CASSPNIDSFRTSLTDTQYF,TGCGCCAGCAGCCCCAACATTGATTCCTTTAGGACTAGCTTAACAGATACGCAGTATTTT
TRBJ2-4,-,TRBD2,TRBV28,CASSTGLAGGRRGNIQYF,TGTGCCAGCAGCACAGGACTAGCGGGAGGCCGGAGGGGTAACATTCAGTACTTC
TRBJ2-1,-,TRBD2,TRBV7-9,CASSEERLASYNEQFF,TGTGCCAGCAGCGAGGAAAGACTAGCGTCATACAATGAGCAGTTCTTC
TRBJ1-2,-,TRBD1,TRBV7-9,CASSQPGQNYGYTF,TGTGCCAGCAGCCAACCGGGACAGAACTATGGCTACACCTTC
TRBJ1-2,-,TRBD1,TRBV12-3/TRBV12-4,CASSNRGDYGYTF,TGTGCCAGCAGTAACAGGGGGGACTATGGCTACACCTTC
TRBJ2-7,-,TRBD1,TRBV7-6,CASSLGTGAYEQYF,TGTGCCAGCAGCTTGGGGACAGGGGCCTACGAGCAGTACTTC
TRBJ1-3,few,TRBD1,TRBV18,CASSPTGTGTAGNTIYF,TGTGCCAGCTCACCAACGGGAACCGGGACAGCTGGAAACACCATATATTTT
TRBJ2-7,-,TRBD2,TRBV6-1,CASREGAGGSYEQYF,TGTGCCAGCAGGGAAGGAGCGGGGGGCTCCTACGAGCAGTACTTC
TRBJ2-5,-,TRBD1,TRBV5-4,CASSMDLGPGQGEETQYF,TGTGCCAGCAGCATGGACCTCGGACCGGGACAGGGGGAGGAGACCCAGTACTTC
TRBJ2-3,-,TRBD2,TRBV9,CASSFSSGGYTQYF,TGTGCCAGCAGCTTCTCCTCGGGGGGGTATACGCAGTATTTT